This TCR beta chain was sequenced during a study of blood T cell repertoires in COVID-19. Repertoires were generated with immunoSEQ multiplex PCR, while TCRdb's copy carries only in-frame clones and drops some. The sample includes around 400,000 clones, around 87% seen only once; the top ten take 8.5% to 12%. This clone came up a few times. The length of the CDR3 is 16 residues. Germline assignment: CDR1 SNHLY and CDR2 FYNNEI. V was pared by 3 bases and J by 6 bases, with 9 bases of the junction left unmatched. The chain has TRBV2 and TRBJ1-5, with 9 bases that match TRBD1. Sequenced material: peripheral blood. The source is a woman under 40 with COVID-19, enrolled during active disease. The CDR3 sequence: CASSESTGGKGQPQHF. The CDR3 bases are TGTGCCAGCAGTGAGTCGACAGGGGGAAAAGGTCAGCCCCAGCATTTT.